The sample holds one count of the clone carrying this T cell receptor beta chain. Per germline, CDR1 MNHEY and CDR2 SMNVEV (reference sequence). V lost 5 bases, J lost 0 bases, and 8 bases lay in between. The CDR3 extends over 15 amino acids. This sample was taken from a study of T cell responses to AZD1222 COVID-19 vaccine. Sequencing was performed with immunoSEQ multiplex PCR; in TCRdb, only in-frame clones are kept and a portion is missing. The data hold around 47,000 clones, with around 77% observed a single time. The TCR sequence derives from an adult who received the MenACWY meningococcal vaccine as a control. Material: peripheral blood, obtained 28 days after the second dose of the MenACWY control vaccine. The V call is TRBV27, the J call TRBJ1-6; no reliable D call. The CDR3 DNA reads as TGTGCCAGCAGTGCCAGAAGCTCCTATAATTCACCCCTCCACTTT. This translates into CASSARSSYNSPLHF.